A selection of T cell receptor beta chains follows, all from one sample in a study of T cell responses to AZD1222 COVID-19 vaccine. Generated by immunoSEQ multiplex PCR, the TCRdb table keeps only in-frame clones and is missing some. The sample includes 90,000 to 120,000 clones, around nine tenths of them seen just once. The specimen comprised peripheral blood, sampled 28 days after the second AZD1222 dose. These receptors all come from an adult who received the AZD1222 COVID-19 vaccine. Both conserved end residues are part of each CDR3. Fields, in order: V gene, D gene, J gene, clone size, CDR3 protein, CDR3 DNA. D genes are given only for firm matches. Size is stated for part of the rows, as once, few or many counts, or as a class when the clone is expanded.

v_call: TRBV9; d_call: TRBD1; j_call: TRBJ1-5; clone_size: -; cdr3_aa: CASSVGDRYNQPQHF; cdr3_nt: TGTGCCAGCAGCGTAGGGGACAGATACAATCAGCCCCAGCATTTT
v_call: TRBV30; d_call: -; j_call: TRBJ1-6; clone_size: -; cdr3_aa: CAWSRTVSPLHF; cdr3_nt: TGTGCCTGGAGTCGGACAGTCTCACCCCTCCACTTT
v_call: TRBV13; d_call: -; j_call: TRBJ1-4; clone_size: -; cdr3_aa: CASSLVGRGGNEKLFF; cdr3_nt: TGTGCCAGCAGCTTAGTTGGCAGGGGCGGAAATGAAAAACTGTTTTTT
v_call: TRBV5-1; d_call: -; j_call: TRBJ1-5; clone_size: -; cdr3_aa: CASSFGDSNQPQHF; cdr3_nt: TGCGCCAGCAGCTTTGGGGACAGCAATCAGCCCCAGCATTTT
v_call: TRBV19; d_call: -; j_call: TRBJ1-5; clone_size: -; cdr3_aa: CASIRGGGNQPQHF; cdr3_nt: TGTGCCAGTATCAGAGGAGGAGGCAATCAGCCCCAGCATTTT
v_call: TRBV18; d_call: TRBD1; j_call: TRBJ2-5; clone_size: -; cdr3_aa: CASTPRGPPQETQYF; cdr3_nt: TGTGCCAGCACACCCAGGGGGCCTCCGCAAGAGACCCAGTACTTC
v_call: TRBV7-8; d_call: TRBD1; j_call: TRBJ1-1; clone_size: -; cdr3_aa: CASSYRDRGFGMNTEAFF; cdr3_nt: TGTGCCAGCAGCTACCGGGACAGGGGTTTCGGGATGAACACTGAAGCTTTCTTT
v_call: TRBV6-5; d_call: -; j_call: TRBJ1-2; clone_size: -; cdr3_aa: CASSLTGLHGYTF; cdr3_nt: TGTGCCAGCAGCTTAACCGGACTGCATGGCTACACCTTC
v_call: TRBV5-1; d_call: -; j_call: TRBJ2-3; clone_size: -; cdr3_aa: CASSSPGGDTQYF; cdr3_nt: TGCGCCAGCAGCTCCCCAGGTGGAGATACGCAGTATTTT
v_call: TRBV19; d_call: -; j_call: TRBJ2-7; clone_size: -; cdr3_aa: CASSLSVYYSYEQYF; cdr3_nt: TGTGCCAGTAGTCTCTCGGTCTACTATTCCTACGAGCAGTACTTC
v_call: TRBV7-9; d_call: TRBD2; j_call: TRBJ2-3; clone_size: -; cdr3_aa: CASSPTGGGDADTQYF; cdr3_nt: TGTGCCAGCAGCCCGACTGGCGGGGGGGACGCAGATACGCAGTATTTT
v_call: TRBV5-4; d_call: -; j_call: TRBJ1-6; clone_size: -; cdr3_aa: CASTFGVTGSPLHF; cdr3_nt: TGTGCCAGCACCTTCGGGGTAACGGGATCACCCCTCCACTTT
v_call: TRBV12-3/TRBV12-4; d_call: -; j_call: TRBJ2-7; clone_size: -; cdr3_aa: CASSSAYEQYF; cdr3_nt: TGTGCCAGCAGTTCCGCCTACGAGCAGTACTTC
v_call: TRBV4-3; d_call: TRBD1; j_call: TRBJ2-2; clone_size: -; cdr3_aa: CASSQDAPRQGSTGELFF; cdr3_nt: TGCGCCAGCAGCCAAGATGCCCCACGACAGGGCAGCACCGGGGAGCTGTTTTTT
v_call: TRBV3-1/TRBV3-2; d_call: -; j_call: TRBJ2-5; clone_size: -; cdr3_aa: CASSQSGGETQYF; cdr3_nt: TGTGCCAGCAGCCAATCCGGGGGAGAGACCCAGTACTTC
v_call: TRBV12-3/TRBV12-4; d_call: -; j_call: TRBJ2-3; clone_size: -; cdr3_aa: CASSWTQDTQYF; cdr3_nt: TGTGCCAGCAGTTGGACGCAAGATACGCAGTATTTT
v_call: TRBV28; d_call: -; j_call: TRBJ1-5; clone_size: -; cdr3_aa: CASRTLGNQPQHF; cdr3_nt: TGTGCCAGCAGGACCCTAGGCAATCAGCCCCAGCATTTT
v_call: TRBV6-1; d_call: -; j_call: TRBJ2-5; clone_size: few; cdr3_aa: CASSESPGLLQETQYF; cdr3_nt: TGTGCCAGCAGTGAGTCGCCGGGACTGCTCCAAGAGACCCAGTACTTC
v_call: TRBV5-1; d_call: -; j_call: TRBJ1-3; clone_size: -; cdr3_aa: CASSLGAGNTIYF; cdr3_nt: TGCGCCAGCAGCTTAGGAGCTGGAAACACCATATATTTT
v_call: TRBV5-1; d_call: -; j_call: TRBJ1-2; clone_size: -; cdr3_aa: CASQRSPGHDYGYTF; cdr3_nt: TGCGCCAGCCAAAGGTCCCCGGGACATGACTATGGCTACACCTTC
v_call: TRBV3-1/TRBV3-2; d_call: TRBD1; j_call: TRBJ2-7; clone_size: -; cdr3_aa: CASSHPGTGAYEQYF; cdr3_nt: TGTGCCAGCAGCCATCCCGGGACAGGGGCCTACGAGCAGTACTTC
v_call: TRBV5-6; d_call: TRBD1; j_call: TRBJ1-2; clone_size: -; cdr3_aa: CASSPGQGARYGYTF; cdr3_nt: TGTGCCAGCAGCCCGGGACAGGGGGCTCGGTATGGCTACACCTTC
v_call: TRBV5-1; d_call: -; j_call: TRBJ1-4; clone_size: -; cdr3_aa: CASSLGGRGPFNEKLFF; cdr3_nt: TGCGCCAGCAGCTTGGGAGGCAGGGGACCCTTTAATGAAAAACTGTTTTTT
v_call: TRBV7-3; d_call: TRBD1; j_call: TRBJ2-7; clone_size: -; cdr3_aa: CASSDRDRGHYEQYF; cdr3_nt: TGTGCCAGCAGCGACCGGGACAGGGGGCACTACGAGCAGTACTTC
v_call: TRBV6-5; d_call: TRBD2; j_call: TRBJ2-7; clone_size: few; cdr3_aa: CASSYRVQGGSYEQYF; cdr3_nt: TGTGCCAGCAGTTACAGAGTTCAGGGAGGGTCCTACGAGCAGTACTTC
v_call: TRBV6-2/TRBV6-3; d_call: -; j_call: TRBJ2-2; clone_size: -; cdr3_aa: CASSGLPGQNTGELFF; cdr3_nt: TGTGCCAGCAGTGGGTTACCGGGACAGAACACCGGGGAGCTGTTTTTT
v_call: TRBV28; d_call: -; j_call: TRBJ1-2; clone_size: few; cdr3_aa: CASNRRGPSGYTF; cdr3_nt: TGTGCCAGTAATCGCCGGGGTCCGTCGGGCTACACCTTC
v_call: TRBV5-4; d_call: -; j_call: TRBJ2-7; clone_size: -; cdr3_aa: CASSPSGSYEQYF; cdr3_nt: TGTGCCAGCAGCCCGTCCGGCTCCTACGAGCAGTACTTC
v_call: TRBV19; d_call: -; j_call: TRBJ2-2; clone_size: -; cdr3_aa: CASRPLTQGGNTGELFF; cdr3_nt: TGTGCCAGTAGGCCCCTGACCCAGGGGGGTAACACCGGGGAGCTGTTTTTT
v_call: TRBV6-5; d_call: -; j_call: TRBJ2-6; clone_size: -; cdr3_aa: CASLAAGANVLTF; cdr3_nt: TGTGCCAGCTTAGCGGCGGGGGCCAACGTCCTGACTTTC
v_call: TRBV6-4; d_call: TRBD1; j_call: TRBJ1-2; clone_size: -; cdr3_aa: CASRPDRGESNYGYTF; cdr3_nt: TGTGCCAGCAGACCGGACAGGGGCGAGTCTAACTATGGCTACACCTTC
v_call: TRBV6-6; d_call: -; j_call: TRBJ1-2; clone_size: -; cdr3_aa: CASRGGLGGYTF; cdr3_nt: TGTGCCAGCAGAGGGGGTTTAGGAGGCTACACCTTC
v_call: TRBV5-8; d_call: -; j_call: TRBJ1-4; clone_size: -; cdr3_aa: CASSTRGGLNEKLFF; cdr3_nt: TGTGCCAGCAGCACCAGGGGTGGGCTTAATGAAAAACTGTTTTTT
v_call: TRBV3-1/TRBV3-2; d_call: TRBD2; j_call: TRBJ2-7; clone_size: -; cdr3_aa: CASRDLAGGYEQYF; cdr3_nt: TGTGCCAGCAGGGACCTAGCGGGGGGGTACGAGCAGTACTTC
v_call: TRBV2; d_call: -; j_call: TRBJ2-7; clone_size: -; cdr3_aa: CASRSGATYEQYF; cdr3_nt: TGTGCCAGCAGGTCAGGGGCTACCTACGAGCAGTACTTC
v_call: TRBV12-3/TRBV12-4; d_call: -; j_call: TRBJ2-5; clone_size: -; cdr3_aa: CASSLNGETQYF; cdr3_nt: TGTGCCAGCAGTTTAAACGGGGAGACCCAGTACTTC
v_call: TRBV7-6; d_call: TRBD1; j_call: TRBJ1-1; clone_size: -; cdr3_aa: CASVLQQGGVNTEAFF; cdr3_nt: TGTGCCAGCGTACTTCAGCAGGGGGGGGTGAACACTGAAGCTTTCTTT
v_call: TRBV5-6; d_call: TRBD1; j_call: TRBJ2-1; clone_size: -; cdr3_aa: CASSLRDRGPPGGNEQFF; cdr3_nt: TGTGCCAGCAGCTTACGGGACAGGGGCCCCCCAGGGGGGAATGAGCAGTTCTTC
v_call: TRBV24-1; d_call: -; j_call: TRBJ1-2; clone_size: once; cdr3_aa: CATSGPRDDYGYTF; cdr3_nt: TGTGCCACCAGTGGGCCGCGAGATGACTATGGCTACACCTTC
v_call: TRBV29-1; d_call: -; j_call: TRBJ2-5; clone_size: -; cdr3_aa: CSAAEGTQYF; cdr3_nt: TGCAGCGCCGCGGAGGGGACCCAGTACTTC
v_call: TRBV3-1/TRBV3-2; d_call: -; j_call: TRBJ1-1; clone_size: -; cdr3_aa: CASSHGRTEGSVAFF; cdr3_nt: TGTGCCAGCAGCCACGGACGGACCGAGGGGAGTGTAGCTTTCTTT
v_call: TRBV5-1; d_call: -; j_call: TRBJ1-4; clone_size: -; cdr3_aa: CASSRDSSGEKLFF; cdr3_nt: TGCGCCAGCAGCCGAGACTCATCGGGAGAAAAACTGTTTTTT
v_call: TRBV6-2/TRBV6-3; d_call: -; j_call: TRBJ1-2; clone_size: -; cdr3_aa: CASSPPAVYGYTF; cdr3_nt: TGTGCCAGCAGTCCCCCGGCGGTTTATGGCTACACCTTC
v_call: TRBV25-1; d_call: TRBD1; j_call: TRBJ2-1; clone_size: few; cdr3_aa: CASSQPGQGQFF; cdr3_nt: TGTGCCAGCAGTCAACCGGGACAGGGGCAGTTCTTC
v_call: TRBV24-1; d_call: -; j_call: TRBJ2-2; clone_size: -; cdr3_aa: CATSDSGENTGELFF; cdr3_nt: TGTGCCACCAGTGATTCAGGGGAGAACACCGGGGAGCTGTTTTTT
v_call: TRBV30; d_call: -; j_call: TRBJ1-3; clone_size: -; cdr3_aa: CAWMAGSGNTIYF; cdr3_nt: TGTGCCTGGATGGCAGGCAGTGGAAACACCATATATTTT
v_call: TRBV5-1; d_call: -; j_call: TRBJ2-7; clone_size: -; cdr3_aa: CASSLAQGVAEYEQYF; cdr3_nt: TGCGCCAGCAGCTTGGCCCAGGGAGTAGCGGAGTACGAGCAGTACTTC
v_call: TRBV28; d_call: -; j_call: TRBJ1-2; clone_size: -; cdr3_aa: CASSLFEDTSYGYTF; cdr3_nt: TGTGCCAGCAGTTTATTCGAAGACACCAGCTATGGCTACACCTTC
v_call: TRBV30; d_call: TRBD1; j_call: TRBJ1-4; clone_size: -; cdr3_aa: CAWSEGQLNEKLFF; cdr3_nt: TGTGCCTGGAGTGAGGGACAGCTTAATGAAAAACTGTTTTTT
v_call: TRBV28; d_call: TRBD2; j_call: TRBJ2-1; clone_size: -; cdr3_aa: CASMTSPRSTNEQFF; cdr3_nt: TGTGCCAGCATGACTAGCCCTCGCTCGACCAATGAGCAGTTCTTC
v_call: TRBV5-4; d_call: -; j_call: TRBJ2-1; clone_size: -; cdr3_aa: CASSLAGASEQFF; cdr3_nt: TGTGCCAGCAGCTTGGCCGGGGCGAGTGAGCAGTTCTTC